One sample yielded the 3 T cell receptor beta chains listed below, sequenced in a study of blood T cell repertoires in COVID-19. TCRdb's table, derived via immunoSEQ multiplex PCR, lists solely in-frame clones and lacks some. In the table there are about 200,000 clones, about 82% of which are singletons. The sample comprised peripheral blood. The receptors shown here come from a man between 60 and 75 years old with COVID-19, enrolled during active disease.

This sequence joins TRBV5-6 and TRBJ2-7; the D gene is possibly TRBD1 (5 bases). V lost 1 base and J 6 bases, leaving 8 bases between the germline ends. CDR1 and CDR2 from the germline V gene are SGHDT and YYEEEE. The CDR3 has 12 residues. CDR3 loop: CASSLLGVEQYF. CDR3 DNA: TGTGCCAGCAGCTTGTTAGGGGTCGAGCAGTACTTC.

The chain links TRBV5-6 to TRBJ2-7; 7 nucleotides align to TRBD2. CDR3 length: 13 residues. In germline, CDR1 is SGHDT, CDR2 YYEEEE. Losses at the gene ends were 0 bases for V and 6 bases for J; bases not matched to a gene: 3. The CDR3 region has the DNA TGTGCCAGCAGCTTGGCCGGGGGGAGCGAGCAGTACTTC. This translates into CASSLAGGSEQYF.

This clone was picked up a small number of times. This chain joins TRBV10-3 and TRBJ1-3; D is possibly TRBD1 (6 bases). The CDR3 consists of 16 residues. The V end lost 3 bases, the J end lost 0 bases, and 12 bases lay between the germline ends. CDR1 and CDR2 (germline): ENHRY, SYGVKD. The DNA for the CDR3 is TGTGCCATCAGTGACCTCGGACAGAGCTCTGGAAACACCATATATTTT. Protein sequence: CAISDLGQSSGNTIYF.